This is a list of T cell receptor beta chains from one sample in a study of shared clonotypes between healthy human individuals. Assay used: immunoSEQ multiplex PCR; TCRdb lists only in-frame clones, some missing. The profile shows around 2.3 million clones, nearly 97% of them singletons. What was sequenced was naive CD4+ T cells sorted from blood. All receptors derive from a young man in good health. The CDR3 runs from the conserved cysteine through the conserved F or W. Fields, in order: D gene, clone size, V gene, J gene, CDR3 protein, CDR3 DNA. D genes are given only for firm matches. The size of a clone is reported for some rows only, either as once, few or many, or as a class for expanded clones.

d_call: TRBD1
clone_size: NA
v_call: TRBV6-6
j_call: TRBJ1-6
cdr3_aa: CASSYPGQGNNSPLHF
cdr3_nt: TGTGCCAGCAGTTACCCCGGACAGGGTAATAATTCACCCCTCCACTTT

d_call: NA
clone_size: NA
v_call: TRBV5-4
j_call: TRBJ2-3
cdr3_aa: CASSPGGTISTDTQYF
cdr3_nt: TGTGCCAGCAGCCCAGGGGGGACTATAAGCACAGATACGCAGTATTTT

d_call: NA
clone_size: NA
v_call: TRBV28
j_call: TRBJ1-3
cdr3_aa: CASTQTWNTIYF
cdr3_nt: TGTGCCAGCACTCAAACGTGGAACACCATATATTTT

d_call: NA
clone_size: NA
v_call: TRBV6-5
j_call: TRBJ1-3
cdr3_aa: CASSPPPGYGNTIYF
cdr3_nt: TGTGCCAGCAGCCCACCACCCGGCTACGGAAACACCATATATTTT

d_call: TRBD2
clone_size: once
v_call: TRBV5-4
j_call: TRBJ2-1
cdr3_aa: CASSTGTSGYNEQFF
cdr3_nt: TGTGCCAGCAGCACCGGGACTAGCGGCTACAATGAGCAGTTCTTC

d_call: NA
clone_size: NA
v_call: TRBV2
j_call: TRBJ2-1
cdr3_aa: CASRLLGEQFF
cdr3_nt: TGTGCCAGCCGTCTACTAGGTGAGCAGTTCTTC

d_call: TRBD1
clone_size: NA
v_call: TRBV7-6
j_call: TRBJ1-5
cdr3_aa: CASSLTGVGQPQHF
cdr3_nt: TGTGCCAGCAGCTTGACAGGGGTCGGACAGCCCCAGCATTTT

d_call: NA
clone_size: NA
v_call: TRBV30
j_call: TRBJ2-5
cdr3_aa: CAWSVPARGPWETQYF
cdr3_nt: TGTGCCTGGAGTGTACCTGCAAGGGGACCATGGGAGACCCAGTACTTC

d_call: TRBD2
clone_size: NA
v_call: TRBV6-5
j_call: TRBJ2-2
cdr3_aa: CASTLAGGAGELFF
cdr3_nt: TGTGCCAGCACCCTAGCGGGAGGGGCCGGGGAGCTGTTTTTT

d_call: NA
clone_size: NA
v_call: TRBV29-1
j_call: TRBJ1-1
cdr3_aa: CSVDGGVNTEAFF
cdr3_nt: TGCAGCGTTGACGGGGGTGTGAACACTGAAGCTTTCTTT

d_call: NA
clone_size: NA
v_call: TRBV5-6
j_call: TRBJ2-1
cdr3_aa: CASSLLLNSYNEQFF
cdr3_nt: TGTGCCAGCAGCTTATTACTTAACTCCTACAATGAGCAGTTCTTC

d_call: NA
clone_size: NA
v_call: TRBV11-2
j_call: TRBJ2-7
cdr3_aa: CASSLRDSYEQYF
cdr3_nt: TGTGCCAGCAGCTTGAGAGACTCCTACGAGCAGTACTTC

d_call: TRBD2
clone_size: NA
v_call: TRBV27
j_call: TRBJ2-7
cdr3_aa: CASSFEGTSYEQYF
cdr3_nt: TGTGCCAGCAGTTTTGAGGGGACTAGCTACGAGCAGTACTTC

d_call: NA
clone_size: few
v_call: TRBV27
j_call: TRBJ2-7
cdr3_aa: CASSSSYEQYF
cdr3_nt: TGTGCCAGCAGTTCCTCCTACGAGCAGTACTTC

d_call: TRBD2
clone_size: NA
v_call: TRBV30
j_call: TRBJ2-3
cdr3_aa: CAWSEGGTSGPDTQYF
cdr3_nt: TGTGCCTGGAGTGAAGGAGGGACTAGCGGGCCAGATACGCAGTATTTT

d_call: NA
clone_size: NA
v_call: TRBV11-2
j_call: TRBJ2-3
cdr3_aa: CASSLVERTSTDTQYF
cdr3_nt: TGTGCCAGCAGCTTAGTGGAACGGACTAGCACAGATACGCAGTATTTT

d_call: NA
clone_size: NA
v_call: TRBV5-1
j_call: TRBJ1-4
cdr3_aa: CASSSGQPNEKLFF
cdr3_nt: TGCGCCAGCAGCTCAGGACAGCCTAATGAAAAACTGTTTTTT

d_call: NA
clone_size: NA
v_call: TRBV5-1
j_call: TRBJ2-7
cdr3_aa: CASSQDSLTYEQYF
cdr3_nt: TGCGCCAGCAGCCAGGACAGTCTGACCTACGAGCAGTACTTC

d_call: NA
clone_size: NA
v_call: TRBV7-9
j_call: TRBJ2-2
cdr3_aa: CASSLTSPYTGELFF
cdr3_nt: TGTGCCAGCAGCTTAACTAGCCCTTACACCGGGGAGCTGTTTTTT

d_call: TRBD2
clone_size: NA
v_call: TRBV5-1
j_call: TRBJ2-1
cdr3_aa: CASSLFRGLAGEIYNEQFF
cdr3_nt: TGCGCCAGCAGCTTGTTCCGGGGACTAGCGGGGGAAATATACAATGAGCAGTTCTTC

d_call: NA
clone_size: once
v_call: TRBV15
j_call: TRBJ2-5
cdr3_aa: CATSRGRETQYF
cdr3_nt: TGTGCCACCAGCAGGGGTAGGGAGACCCAGTACTTC

d_call: NA
clone_size: NA
v_call: TRBV7-8
j_call: TRBJ2-5
cdr3_aa: CASSLVGGQETQYF
cdr3_nt: TGTGCCAGCAGCTTAGTGGGGGGCCAAGAGACCCAGTACTTC

d_call: NA
clone_size: NA
v_call: TRBV6-1
j_call: TRBJ1-5
cdr3_aa: CASSEEAGGQPQHF
cdr3_nt: TGTGCCAGCAGTGAAGAAGCGGGGGGACAGCCCCAGCATTTT

d_call: NA
clone_size: NA
v_call: TRBV18
j_call: TRBJ1-5
cdr3_aa: CASSQNSGLGNQPQHF
cdr3_nt: TGTGCCAGCTCACAAAATTCAGGGCTTGGGAATCAGCCCCAGCATTTT

d_call: NA
clone_size: once
v_call: TRBV5-4
j_call: TRBJ2-1
cdr3_aa: CASSPTADRSYNEQFF
cdr3_nt: TGTGCCAGCAGCCCCACGGCGGACCGCTCCTACAATGAGCAGTTCTTC